The clone carrying this T cell receptor (beta chain) was picked up a small number of times. The antigen is not known. This table comes from immunoSEQ multiplex PCR, and its TCRdb copy is limited to in-frame clones, with some not included. The sample has roughly 63,000 clones; approximately 82% are singletons. J was trimmed by 5 bases and V by 3 bases; bases with no gene match: 2. CDR3 length: 13 amino acids. Germline loops: CDR1 SGHTA, CDR2 FQGTGA. This sample stems from a study of identifying expanded T cells in peripheral blood. Findings of the study overall: Differentially abundant clones: about 1.2 between replicates, 15 to 17 at about two weeks, around 19 at four. Clone count variance between two-week samples rose with total template count.

Collection occurred without any documented infections or immune events in donors. The TCR originated in a person between 18 and 70 years old in good health. V gene TRBV7-3 combines with J gene TRBJ2-5; TRBD1 aligns across 8 bases. Material for sequencing was blood. CDR3 sequence (DNA): TGTGCCAGCAGCTTCCGACAGGGGGAGACCCAGTACTTC. Translation gives CASSFRQGETQYF.